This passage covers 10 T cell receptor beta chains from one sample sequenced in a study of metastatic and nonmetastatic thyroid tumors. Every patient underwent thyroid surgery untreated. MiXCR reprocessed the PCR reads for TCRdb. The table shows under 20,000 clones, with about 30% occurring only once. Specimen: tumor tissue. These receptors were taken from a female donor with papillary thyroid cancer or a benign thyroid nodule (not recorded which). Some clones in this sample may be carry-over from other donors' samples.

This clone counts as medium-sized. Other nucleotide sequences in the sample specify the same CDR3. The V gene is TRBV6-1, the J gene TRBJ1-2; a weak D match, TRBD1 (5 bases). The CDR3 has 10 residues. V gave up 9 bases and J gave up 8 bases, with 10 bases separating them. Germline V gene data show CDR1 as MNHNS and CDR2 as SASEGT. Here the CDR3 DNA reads TGTGCCAGTTGGGGCGGGGGCTACACCTTC. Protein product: CASWGGGYTF.

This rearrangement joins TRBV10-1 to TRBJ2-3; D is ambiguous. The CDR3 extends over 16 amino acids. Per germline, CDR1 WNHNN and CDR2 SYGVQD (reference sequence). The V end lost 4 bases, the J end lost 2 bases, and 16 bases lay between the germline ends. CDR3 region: CASSVGKQWVTDTQYF. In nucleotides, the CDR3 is TGCGCCAGCAGTGTGGGGAAACAGTGGGTCACAGATACGCAGTATTTT.

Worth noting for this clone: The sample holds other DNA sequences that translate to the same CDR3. This chain's CDR3 is CASRGGDSYNEQFF. CDR3 nucleotide sequence: TGTGCCAGCCGTGGAGGGGACTCCTACAATGAGCAGTTCTTC. This chain connects TRBV6-1 to TRBJ2-1; a possible D gene is TRBD2 (6 bases). V lost 8 bases and J lost 0, with 11 bases in between. Germline CDR1 and CDR2: MNHNS and SASEGT. This CDR3 comprises 14 residues.

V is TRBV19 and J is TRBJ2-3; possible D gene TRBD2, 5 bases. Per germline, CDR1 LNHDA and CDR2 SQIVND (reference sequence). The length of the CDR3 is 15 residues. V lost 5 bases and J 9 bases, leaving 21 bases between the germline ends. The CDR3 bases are TGTGCCAGTAGTCTGGGAGAGGGTCGTGGAGAGACGCAGTATTTT. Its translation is CASSLGEGRGETQYF.

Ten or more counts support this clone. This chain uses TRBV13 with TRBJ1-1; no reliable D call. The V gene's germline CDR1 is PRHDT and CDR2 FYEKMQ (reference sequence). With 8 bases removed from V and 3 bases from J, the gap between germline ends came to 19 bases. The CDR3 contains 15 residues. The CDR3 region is CASRNLYVRDTEAFF. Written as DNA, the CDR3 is TGTGCCAGCCGCAACCTATACGTTAGGGACACTGAAGCTTTCTTT.

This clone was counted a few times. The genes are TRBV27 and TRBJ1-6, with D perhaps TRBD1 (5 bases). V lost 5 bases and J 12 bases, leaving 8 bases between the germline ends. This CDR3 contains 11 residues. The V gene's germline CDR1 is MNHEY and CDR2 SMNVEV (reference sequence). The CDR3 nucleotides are TGTGCCAGCAGTGGGGGAGGACCCCTCCACTTT. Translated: CASSGGGPLHF.

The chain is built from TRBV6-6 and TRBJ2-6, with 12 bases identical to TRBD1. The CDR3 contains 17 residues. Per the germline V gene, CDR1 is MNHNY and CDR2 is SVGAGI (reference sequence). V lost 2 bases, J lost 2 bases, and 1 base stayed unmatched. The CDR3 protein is CASSYGTGGAGANVLTF. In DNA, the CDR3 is TGTGCCAGCAGTTACGGGACAGGGGGCGCTGGGGCCAACGTCCTGACTTTC.

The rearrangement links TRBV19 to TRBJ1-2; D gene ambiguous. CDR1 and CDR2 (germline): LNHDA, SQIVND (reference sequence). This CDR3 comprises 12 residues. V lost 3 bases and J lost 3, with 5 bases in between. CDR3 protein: CASSIRDYGYTF. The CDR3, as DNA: TGTGCCAGTAGTATCCGGGACTATGGCTACACCTTC.

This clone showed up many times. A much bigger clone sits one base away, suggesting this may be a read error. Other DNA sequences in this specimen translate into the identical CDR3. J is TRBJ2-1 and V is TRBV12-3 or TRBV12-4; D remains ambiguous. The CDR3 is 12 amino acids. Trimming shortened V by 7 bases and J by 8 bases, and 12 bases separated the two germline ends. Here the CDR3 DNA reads TGTGCCAGCACCCTAAGCAGCCATGAGCAGTTCTTC. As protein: CASTLSSHEQFF.

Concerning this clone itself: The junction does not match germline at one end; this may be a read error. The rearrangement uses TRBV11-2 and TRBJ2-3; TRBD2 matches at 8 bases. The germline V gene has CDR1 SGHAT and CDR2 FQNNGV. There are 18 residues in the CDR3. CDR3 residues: CASRNGLALVSGTGTQYF. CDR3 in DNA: TGTGCCAGCAGAAATGGACTAGCTCTCGTAAGTGGCACAGGTACGCAGTATTTT.